These 2 T cell receptor beta chains came from one sample sequenced in a study of blood T cell repertoires in COVID-19. TCRdb's copy holds only in-frame clones and misses some; the assay was immunoSEQ multiplex PCR. The table has 250,000 to 300,000 clones, over 65% seen once. The sample taken for sequencing was peripheral blood. Receptors originate from a man in his sixties who had recovered from COVID-19.

The table lists this clone with many counts. Different DNA sequences within this sample yield the same CDR3. The chain joins TRBV11-2 to TRBJ1-5; the D is unclear. Trimming left V 0 bases short and J 3 bases short, with 9 bases between. Germline values: CDR1 SGHAT, CDR2 FQNNGV. The CDR3 consists of 15 residues. CDR3: CASSLDRGPNQPQHF. CDR3 nucleotides: TGTGCCAGCAGCTTAGATCGGGGTCCCAATCAGCCCCAGCATTTT.

The chain uses TRBV19 and TRBJ2-7, with D tentatively TRBD1 (6 bases). CDR3 size: 15 residues. Looked up from germline, CDR1 is LNHDA and CDR2 is SQIVND (reference sequence). Trimming took 0 bases from V and 1 from J, leaving 10 bases between them. The CDR3 loop reads CASSIDHTGSYEQYF. The CDR3 nucleotides are TGTGCCAGTAGTATAGATCACACAGGGTCCTACGAGCAGTACTTC.